The source of this T cell receptor (beta chain) is a study of blood T cell repertoires in COVID-19. Study-wide background: Some COVID-19 samples were acute and others convalescent; all came from the United States, Italy and Spain.

Original processing notes: Quantification of nucleated cells was approximated via reference gene primer amplification. TCRdb's table, derived via immunoSEQ multiplex PCR, lists solely in-frame clones and lacks some. V, J and clone size were drawn from that table, and D and trimming were deduced from the DNA. This table has some 48,000 clones, roughly 87% appearing once. Germline CDR1 reads SGDLS; CDR2 reads YYNGEE. The CDR3 has 16 amino acids. V was pared by 3 bases and J by 3 bases, with 16 bases between. What was sequenced was peripheral blood. The sequence was obtained from a woman older than 75 in a cohort sampled during active or convalescent COVID-19. The chain has TRBV9 and TRBJ1-3; a possible D gene is TRBD1 (6 bases). CDR3 nucleotides: TGTGCCAGCAGCGCGATGACAGGTTTTGGTGGAAACACCATATATTTT. This encodes CASSAMTGFGGNTIYF. The full variable domain, in which reference TRBV9 and TRBJ1-3 provide the parts outside the CDR3, is DSGVTQTPKHLITATGQRVTLRCSPRSGDLSVYWYQQSLDQGLQFLIQYYNGEERAKGNILERFSAQQFPDLHSELNLSSLELGDSALYFCASSAMTGFGGNTIYFGEGSWLTVV.